One and the same sample provided the 27 T cell receptor beta chains below, sequenced in a study of cytomegalovirus exposure and HLA in healthy donors. PCR primers comprised 60 Vbeta and 13 Jbeta primers. Sequencing used immunoSEQ multiplex PCR; TCRdb keeps in-frame clones, though not all of them. The table records 140,000 to 150,000 clones, approximately 86% of them present only once. Sample: PBMCs. These receptors were collected from a woman aged 40 to 55 in good health and CMV-seronegative.

The chain couples TRBV9 to TRBJ2-5; 11 bases match TRBD2. Germline loops: CDR1 SGDLS, CDR2 YYNGEE. There are 14 residues in the CDR3. Trimming removed 3 bases from V and 2 bases from J; junction bases left unmatched: 0. This CDR3 is CASSASGRQETQYF. The CDR3 DNA reads as TGTGCCAGCAGCGCTAGCGGGAGGCAAGAGACCCAGTACTTC.

This clone was observed a single time. This rearrangement joins TRBV28 to TRBJ1-2; TRBD1 matches at 7 bases. Per germline, CDR1 MDHEN and CDR2 SYDVKM. Trimming at V came to 7 bases and at J to 7 bases, leaving 3 bases not matched to a gene. CDR3 length: 11 residues. The CDR3: CASNRGSGYTF. The CDR3 region has the DNA TGTGCCAGCAACAGGGGCTCTGGCTACACCTTC.

The J gene is TRBJ2-2, the V gene TRBV27; TRBD2 is a possible D gene (5 bases). CDR3 length equals 15 residues. Trimming shortened V by 3 bases and J by 6 bases, and 14 bases separated the two germline ends. Germline CDR1 is MNHEY and CDR2 is SMNVEV (reference sequence). CDR3 sequence: CASSLTSGWAGELFF. In nucleotides, the CDR3 is TGTGCCAGCAGTTTGACGAGCGGATGGGCCGGGGAGCTGTTTTTT.

The chain couples TRBV5-6 to TRBJ1-1; 10 nucleotides match TRBD1. V gave up 0 bases and J gave up 3 bases; unmatched junction bases: 8. There are 17 residues in the CDR3. Germline V gives CDR1 SGHDT, CDR2 YYEEEE. Here the CDR3 DNA reads TGTGCCAGCAGCTTGGGAGGACAGGGGGTTCATTACACTGAAGCTTTCTTT. Its protein is CASSLGGQGVHYTEAFF.

This chain links TRBV10-3 with TRBJ1-1; a possible D gene is TRBD1 (6 bases). CDR3 length: 15 amino acids. The V and J ends lost 3 bases and 0 bases respectively, with 11 bases between them. The germline CDR1 and CDR2 sequences are ENHRY and SYGVKD. This chain's CDR3 is CAISDATGMNTEAFF. The CDR3 nucleotides are TGTGCCATCAGTGATGCGACAGGTATGAACACTGAAGCTTTCTTT.

The rearrangement joins TRBV18 to TRBJ1-1, with D maybe TRBD1 (5 bases). Germline CDR1 KGHSH, CDR2 LQKENI. V was shortened by 3 bases and J by 5 bases, with 19 bases between the two germline ends. CDR3 length: 16 residues. CDR3 coding DNA: TGTGCCAGCTCACCTTTGTTGGTGCAGGGTCGAACTGAAGCTTTCTTT. Translated: CASSPLLVQGRTEAFF. Full variable domain (rest looked up from reference TRBV18 and TRBJ1-1): NAGVMQNPRHLVRRRGQEARLRCSPMKGHSHVYWYRQLPEEGLKFMVYLQKENIIDESGMPKERFSAEFPKEGPSILRIQQVVRGDSAAYFCASSPLLVQGRTEAFFGQGTRLTVV.

The V gene is TRBV7-2, the J gene TRBJ2-7; 8 positions match TRBD1. The V and J ends lost 5 bases and 7 bases, in that order; junction bases with no gene match: 13. The CDR3 has 15 amino acids. Germline V gene data show CDR1 as SGHTA and CDR2 as FQGNSA. CDR3 coding DNA: TGTGCCAGCAGCCCGGGACGGACAGGGCTGAAGGAGCAGTACTTC. Translated: CASSPGRTGLKEQYF.

This clone occurred a few times. The chain couples TRBV12-1 to TRBJ2-1; the table's TRBD2 call for D was not verified on the DNA. TRBV12-1 is classified as a pseudogene. This CDR3 contains 16 residues. The DNA for the CDR3 is TGTGCCAGCAGCTCTCAAGCGGGAGGCTTATACAATGAGCAGTTCTTC. Protein product: CASSSQAGGLYNEQFF.

This chain uses TRBV28 with TRBJ1-5; unclear D gene. The CDR3 covers 16 residues. Germline-derived CDR1 and CDR2 are MDHEN and SYDVKM. The V and J ends lost 3 bases and 0 bases respectively, with 12 bases between them. CDR3 nucleotides: TGTGCCAGCAGTTTGGTTACCCTAAATAGCAATCAGCCCCAGCATTTT. Encoded protein: CASSLVTLNSNQPQHF.

The chain couples TRBV5-1 to TRBJ2-1; TRBD2 matches 9 bases. The V segment lost 7 bases and the J segment 0 bases; nucleotides outside the gene matches: 17. CDR1 is SGHRS and CDR2 is YFSETQ in the germline V gene. The CDR3 contains 19 residues. The CDR3 loop is CASGGGLAGLISSYNEQFF. CDR3 bases: TGCGCCAGCGGGGGGGGGCTAGCGGGATTAATTAGCTCCTACAATGAGCAGTTCTTC.

The chain carries TRBV6-5 and TRBJ2-7; 8 bases are shared with TRBD2. The CDR3 spans 13 residues. The germline CDR1 and CDR2 sequences are MNHEY and SVGAGI. V lost 2 bases, J lost 3 bases, and 0 bases stayed unmatched. The CDR3 loop reads CASSYRGGYEQYF. In DNA, the CDR3 is TGTGCCAGCAGTTACCGGGGGGGCTACGAGCAGTACTTC.

This chain uses TRBV28 with TRBJ2-7; weak D call: TRBD2 (6 bases). Germline CDR1 MDHEN, CDR2 SYDVKM. The CDR3 sequence is 14 residues long. The V gene lost 1 base and the J gene lost 0 bases, with 7 bases spanning the gap. In DNA, the CDR3 is TGTGCCAGCAGTTTATACGGGAGCTCCTACGAGCAGTACTTC. Protein: CASSLYGSSYEQYF.

The V gene is TRBV5-4, the J gene TRBJ1-2, with TRBD1 matching over 7 bases. Germline V gene data show CDR1 as SGHNT and CDR2 as YYREEE (reference sequence). Unmatched junction bases numbered 3, after V lost 4 bases and J lost 0 bases. The CDR3 loop spans 14 amino acids. The CDR3 DNA is TGTGCCAGCAGCCGGGACAGCGCTAACTATGGCTACACCTTC. Translation gives CASSRDSANYGYTF.

The V gene is TRBV10-2, the J gene TRBJ1-5; 7 bases are shared with TRBD1. V lost 3 bases, J lost 0 bases, and 11 bases stayed unmatched. Germline CDR1 WSHSY, CDR2 SAAADI. The CDR3 runs to 18 residues. CDR3 coding DNA: TGCGCCAGCAGTGAAACTTGGCAGGGGGGACTTAGCAATCAGCCCCAGCATTTT. Protein product: CASSETWQGGLSNQPQHF.

As to this clone: Sequence at one end of the junction differs from germline and may be a read error. Other DNA sequences in the same sample also yield this CDR3. The CDR3 region has the DNA TGTGCCAGTAGCCAAGATCTTTTTGGGAGTGGAAACACTGAAGCTTTCTTT. The encoded protein is CASSQDLFGSGNTEAFF. This chain joins TRBV4-2 and TRBJ1-1; no firm D call. The germline CDR1 and CDR2 sequences are LGHNA and YNFKEQ. CDR3 size: 17 residues.

The chain employs TRBV6-4 and TRBJ1-2; 8 nucleotides agree with TRBD1. V was clipped by 2 bases and J by 9 bases; unmatched bases: 11. The CDR3 is made up of 15 amino acids. The germline gives CDR1 MRHNA, CDR2 SNTAGT. As DNA, the CDR3 is TGTGCCAGCAGTGACACGATTAACGGACAGGGTAGCTACACCTTC. This translates into CASSDTINGQGSYTF.

In this sample, this clone turned up once. Distinct nucleotide sequences in the sample also encode this CDR3. The chain carries TRBV5-1 and TRBJ2-4; 8 bases are a match to TRBD2. Germline values: CDR1 SGHRS, CDR2 YFSETQ. The V segment lost 4 bases and the J segment 3 bases; nucleotides outside the gene matches: 9. The length of the CDR3 is 16 residues. CDR3 DNA: TGCGCCAGCAGCCCCGGGAGGGGGGACGGCAAAAACATTCAGTACTTC. It is translated as CASSPGRGDGKNIQYF.

The chain uses TRBV21-1 and TRBJ2-3; TRBD1, as called in the table, went unchecked against the DNA. TRBV21-1 is labeled a pseudogene. The CDR3 length is 18 residues. The CDR3 DNA sequence: TGTGCCAGCAGCAACTTCCTCGACAAACCATACAACTTGGATACGCAGTATTTT. The encoded protein is CASSNFLDKPYNLDTQYF.

The J gene is TRBJ2-6, the V gene TRBV10-3, with 8 bases lining up with TRBD2. V shed 11 bases, J shed 0 bases, and the junction held 9 bases outside the gene matches. CDR1 is ENHRY, CDR2 SYGVKD, per germline. CDR3 size: 16 residues. In nucleotides, the CDR3 is TGTGCCGCGGGGGGTGTGCAAAGCTCTGGGGCCAACGTCCTGACTTTC. Its translation: CAAGGVQSSGANVLTF.

A single count supports this clone. The chain joins TRBV6-5 to TRBJ1-5; 11 bases agree with TRBD1. Germline lookup yields CDR1 MNHEY and CDR2 SVGAGI. Trimming took 6 bases from V and 4 from J; bases not matched to a gene: 2. The CDR3 is 14 residues long. The CDR3, as DNA: TGTGCCAGCAGCGGACAGGGGGCGAATCAGCCCCAGCATTTT. This translates into CASSGQGANQPQHF.

V usage is TRBV5-1 and J usage is TRBJ2-5; 9 positions agree with TRBD1. The DNA end lines up better with TRBJ2-7; the J call may be wrong. CDR3 length: 15 amino acids. Germline assignment: CDR1 SGHRS and CDR2 YFSETQ. The CDR3 reads CASSLGQGFSYEQYF. The CDR3, as DNA: TGCGCCAGCAGCTTAGGACAGGGGTTTTCCTACGAGCAGTACTTC.

The chain carries TRBV5-3 and TRBJ2-7; D not resolved. TRBV5-3 is identified as an open reading frame with a role that is uncertain. The CDR3 runs 15 residues. Trimming removed 0 bases from V and 0 bases from J, with 10 bases in between. CDR3 loop: CARSLGAAASYEQYF. The CDR3 DNA reads TGTGCCAGAAGCTTGGGGGCAGCCGCCTCCTACGAGCAGTACTTC.

This rearrangement joins TRBV4-2 to TRBJ1-1, with TRBD1 matching 7 bases. The length of the CDR3 is 17 residues. Trimming at V came to 4 bases and at J to 2 bases, leaving 13 bases not matched to a gene. Per germline, CDR1 LGHNA and CDR2 YNFKEQ. The CDR3 loop is CASSPYWGQRDNTEAFF. In DNA form, the CDR3 reads TGTGCCAGCAGCCCCTATTGGGGACAGAGAGACAACACTGAAGCTTTCTTT.

V usage is TRBV19 and J usage is TRBJ1-1; D not certain. The germline V gene encodes CDR1 LNHDA and CDR2 SQIVND (reference sequence). The length of the CDR3 is 14 residues. Trimming left V 3 bases short and J 0 bases short, with 8 bases between. The CDR3 reads CASSMWPLNTEAFF. In DNA, the CDR3 is TGTGCCAGTAGTATGTGGCCGTTGAACACTGAAGCTTTCTTT.

The chain is built from TRBV6-5 and TRBJ1-1, with 8 nucleotides matching TRBD1. Germline V lookup: CDR1 MNHEY, CDR2 SVGAGI. Trimming took 4 bases from V and 0 from J; bases not matched to a gene: 4. This CDR3 has 15 amino acids. The CDR3 here is CASSSTGVMNTEAFF. CDR3 in DNA: TGTGCCAGCAGTTCGACAGGGGTAATGAACACTGAAGCTTTCTTT.

The V gene is TRBV6-6, the J gene TRBJ2-3; 8 bases line up with TRBD1. CDR1 is MNHNY, CDR2 SVGAGI, per germline (reference sequence). The CDR3 is made up of 14 amino acids. V shed 6 bases and J 2 bases; nucleotides not matched to a gene: 4. The CDR3 region has the DNA TGTGCCAGCAGATGGACAGGGTTCACAGATACGCAGTATTTT. Translated, it gives CASRWTGFTDTQYF.

This rearrangement joins TRBV14 to TRBJ2-1; D is possibly TRBD2 (6 bases). The germline CDR1 and CDR2 sequences are SGHDN and FVKESK. This CDR3 contains 16 residues. The germline V and J ends were trimmed by 0 bases and 5 bases, with 14 bases remaining between them. CDR3 DNA sequence: TGTGCCAGCAGCCAAGAGACGGGAGCCCAAGACAATGAGCAGTTCTTC. Its translation is CASSQETGAQDNEQFF.